A selection of T cell receptor beta chains follows, all from one sample in a study of blood T cell repertoires in COVID-19. Method: immunoSEQ multiplex PCR; TCRdb's copy keeps in-frame clones and lacks some. Of hundreds of thousands of clones listed, around 86% were seen once; the top ten hold 1.3%. Specimen: peripheral blood. These receptors were collected from a man between 65 and 85 years old with acute or convalescent COVID-19. The CDR3 runs from the conserved cysteine through the conserved F or W. The order of the fields is V gene, CDR3 protein.

V gene: TRBV2
CDR3 protein: CASSADRGPGELFF

V gene: TRBV10-3
CDR3 protein: CAISNRLAGEGSGELFF

V gene: TRBV5-1
CDR3 protein: CASSLGSAGTYEQYF

V gene: TRBV21-1
CDR3 protein: CASSTSGYYGYTF

V gene: TRBV2
CDR3 protein: CASSGQGAGEQYF

V gene: TRBV7-3
CDR3 protein: CASSLNINSPLHF

V gene: TRBV5-5
CDR3 protein: CASSLLGGGMGTEAFF

V gene: TRBV6-5
CDR3 protein: CASSTGQGNTGELFF

V gene: TRBV2
CDR3 protein: CASSRENTGELFF

V gene: TRBV30
CDR3 protein: CAWSRGGPVYNEQFF

V gene: TRBV4-3
CDR3 protein: CASSQDRAQGGNIQYF

V gene: TRBV6-2/TRBV6-3
CDR3 protein: CASSLSRGSGRSSYEQYF

V gene: TRBV6-1
CDR3 protein: CASRGAGEKGNIQYF

V gene: TRBV3-1/TRBV3-2
CDR3 protein: CASSQAWTSYNEQFF

V gene: TRBV19
CDR3 protein: CASSIFVSGNQPQHF

V gene: TRBV28
CDR3 protein: CASSSPQSRGDTQYF